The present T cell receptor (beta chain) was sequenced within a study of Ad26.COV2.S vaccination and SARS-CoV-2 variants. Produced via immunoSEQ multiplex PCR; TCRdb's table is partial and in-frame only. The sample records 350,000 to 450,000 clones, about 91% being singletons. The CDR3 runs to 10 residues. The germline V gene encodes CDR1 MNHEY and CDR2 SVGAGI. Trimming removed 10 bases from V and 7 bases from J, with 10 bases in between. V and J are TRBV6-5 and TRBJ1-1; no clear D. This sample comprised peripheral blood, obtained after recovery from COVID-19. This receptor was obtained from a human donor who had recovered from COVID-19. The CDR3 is CATWSGEAFF. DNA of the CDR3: TGTGCCACATGGTCCGGTGAAGCTTTCTTT.